These T cell receptor beta chains were read from a single sample in a study of response to subunit inactivated influenza vaccine. TCRdb fed the RT-PCR reads into MiXCR, producing one record per CDR3 protein. The sample has about 240,000 distinct CDR3 sequences, less than 15% seen once; the top ten hold about 7.8%. The sample here was non-naive T cells sorted from PBMCs, taken around two weeks before vaccination. The receptors were sampled from a man between 50 and 59 years old who received an inactivated influenza vaccine. Each CDR3 is given with its conserved first and last residue. The order of the fields is CDR3 protein, CDR3 DNA, J gene, clone size, V gene, D gene. D genes are given only for firm matches. Size is omitted from some rows. Given values are once, few, many or a class for expanded clones.

CASSETGLAGDTDTQYF | TGTGCCAGCAGTGAAACCGGACTAGCGGGAGACACAGATACGCAGTATTTT | TRBJ2-3 | . | TRBV2 | TRBD2
CASSLAGTGTDTQYF | TGCGCCAGCAGCTTGGCCGGGACAGGGACAGATACGCAGTATTTT | TRBJ2-3 | many | TRBV7-9 | TRBD1
CASSPQRGGVYEQYF | TGTGCCAGCAGTCCCCAGCGGGGGGGCGTCTACGAGCAGTACTTC | TRBJ2-7 | once | TRBV27 | TRBD2
CASSYGGRNTEAFF | TGTGCCAGCAGTTACGGCGGAAGGAACACTGAAGCTTTCTTT | TRBJ1-1 | . | TRBV6-5 | .
CATSFSDTQYF | TGTGCCACCAGTTTTTCAGATACGCAGTATTTT | TRBJ2-3 | . | TRBV24-1 | .
CASPLGVRETQYF | TGTGCCTCCCCCCTAGGAGTTCGAGAGACCCAGTACTTC | TRBJ2-5 | many | TRBV27 | .
CASSPGFLAGGLNEQFF | TGTGCCAGCAGCCCCGGTTTTCTAGCGGGGGGTTTAAATGAGCAGTTCTTC | TRBJ2-1 | many | TRBV7-9 | TRBD2
CSARVLGYEQYF | TGCAGTGCTAGAGTTCTGGGTTACGAGCAGTACTTC | TRBJ2-7 | . | TRBV20-1 | .
CSVEEGTGHGAEQFF | TGCAGCGTTGAAGAGGGGACCGGGCACGGTGCGGAGCAGTTCTTC | TRBJ2-1 | few | TRBV29-1 | .
CASSPNRGTQRDTQYF | TGTGCCAGCAGTCCAAACCGGGGTACTCAGAGAGATACGCAGTATTTT | TRBJ2-3 | few | TRBV6-4 | .
CASSDRQSNQPQHF | TGTGCCAGCAGTGATAGACAAAGCAATCAGCCCCAGCATTTT | TRBJ1-5 | . | TRBV2 | .
CASSLAGGGDTEAFF | TGTGCCAGCAGTTTAGCGGGGGGTGGGGACACTGAAGCTTTCTTT | TRBJ1-1 | . | TRBV12-3/TRBV12-4 | .
CASRPGLAGGRTQYF | TGTGCCAGCAGGCCCGGACTAGCGGGGGGCCGTACCCAGTACTTC | TRBJ2-5 | few | TRBV28 | TRBD2
CASSLFGTSGRDAYNEQFF | TGTGCCAGCAGTTTATTTGGGACTAGCGGGAGGGACGCCTACAATGAGCAGTTCTTC | TRBJ2-1 | . | TRBV27 | TRBD2
CASSLGKAFF | TGTGCCAGCAGCTTGGGGAAAGCTTTCTTT | TRBJ1-1 | . | TRBV12-3/TRBV12-4 | .
CASSGQGAMGGYTF | TGTGCCAGCAGCGGACAGGGGGCGATGGGTGGCTACACCTTC | TRBJ1-2 | . | TRBV5-5 | TRBD1
CAISDPLAGQETQYF | TGTGCCATCAGTGATCCTCTAGCGGGACAAGAGACCCAGTACTTC | TRBJ2-5 | few | TRBV10-3 | TRBD2
CASSQESVGYTF | TGTGCCAGCAGCCAAGAAAGTGTGGGCTACACCTTC | TRBJ1-2 | . | TRBV3-1 | .
CAAGTSGRSLENEQFF | TGTGCCGCGGGGACTAGCGGGAGAAGTTTGGAAAATGAGCAGTTCTTC | TRBJ2-1 | many | TRBV5-4 | TRBD2
CASSLFARVNTEAFF | TGTGCCAGCAGTTTATTTGCCAGGGTGAACACTGAAGCTTTCTTT | TRBJ1-1 | . | TRBV27 | .
CASSQGAWGWIGAFF | TGTGCCAGCAGCCAAGGGGCCTGGGGCTGGATTGGCGCTTTCTTT | TRBJ1-1 | many | TRBV14 | .
CASSLFLAEKETQYF | TGTGCCAGCAGCTTATTTTTGGCAGAAAAAGAGACCCAGTACTTC | TRBJ2-5 | many | TRBV7-8 | .
CASSASQLAGPHTGELFF | TGCGCCAGCAGCGCGTCCCAACTAGCGGGACCCCACACCGGGGAGCTGTTTTTT | TRBJ2-2 | . | TRBV5-1 | TRBD2
CASSLGPGIYGYTF | TGTGCCAGCAGCTTAGGGCCAGGGATCTATGGCTACACCTTC | TRBJ1-2 | few | TRBV7-9 | .
CASSVEGQIRETQYF | TGTGCCAGCAGCGTAGAGGGACAAATAAGGGAGACCCAGTACTTC | TRBJ2-5 | . | TRBV9 | .
CASSPTGAMNTQYF | TGTGCTAGCAGTCCGACCGGGGCTATGAATACGCAGTATTTT | TRBJ2-3 | few | TRBV7-7 | .
CASSPETGGNYGYTF | TGCGCCAGCAGCCCAGAGACAGGGGGCAACTATGGCTACACCTTC | TRBJ1-2 | few | TRBV4-3 | TRBD1
CASSPGPSSDEKLFF | TGCGCCAGCAGCCCTGGGCCGTCGAGCGATGAAAAACTGTTTTTT | TRBJ1-4 | few | TRBV5-1 | .
CASSLAGGPPSTNEKLFF | TGTGCCAGCAGCTTGGCCGGTGGACCCCCTTCAACTAATGAAAAACTGTTTTTT | TRBJ1-4 | . | TRBV5-5 | .
CASSVRRGPSEQYF | TGTGCCAGCAGCGTACGCAGGGGGCCATCCGAGCAGTACTTC | TRBJ2-7 | many | TRBV5-5 | TRBD1
CASSLEGGTNTGELFF | TGTGCCAGCAGCTTAGAGGGCGGGACGAACACCGGGGAGCTGTTTTTT | TRBJ2-2 | few | TRBV11-3 | .
CASRPPGDRPTETQYF | TGTGCCAGCAGACCGCCGGGAGACAGGCCCACGGAGACCCAGTACTTC | TRBJ2-5 | . | TRBV6-1 | .
CASSTIPYEQYF | TGTGCCAGCAGCACTATACCCTACGAGCAGTACTTC | TRBJ2-7 | few | TRBV7-9 | .
CASSLGTSGGNEQFF | TGTGCCAGCAGCTTAGGGACTAGCGGGGGCAATGAGCAGTTCTTC | TRBJ2-1 | few | TRBV7-2 | TRBD2
CASSQDPQEFYEQYF | TGTGCCAGCAGCCAAGACCCCCAGGAATTCTACGAGCAGTACTTC | TRBJ2-7 | many | TRBV3-1 | .
CASSQGQTRTSGEQYF | TGTGCCAGCAGCCAAGGTCAGACAAGGACCTCCGGCGAGCAGTACTTC | TRBJ2-7 | . | TRBV3-1 | .